This is a list of T cell receptor beta chains from one sample in a study of Tregs in tolerant kidney transplant recipients. Sequencing used immunoSEQ multiplex PCR; TCRdb keeps in-frame clones, though not all of them. Counted here are roughly 250,000 clones, 84% occurring once; the ten biggest clones make up about 0.58%. Input material: CD4+ T cells from blood. The receptors originated from a human donor in good health. The CDR3 runs from the conserved cysteine through the conserved F or W. The order of the fields is V gene, D gene, J gene, clone size, CDR3 DNA, CDR3 protein. A D gene is named only where the DNA matches it firmly. Clone size is given for some rows only: seen once, a few or many times, or a class if the clone is expanded.

v_gene: TRBV11-3; d_gene: TRBD2; j_gene: TRBJ2-5; abundance: -; CDR3nt: TGTGCCAGCAGTCTAGCGGGGGGTCAAGAGACCCAGTACTTC; CDR3aa: CASSLAGGQETQYF
v_gene: TRBV5-1; d_gene: TRBD1; j_gene: TRBJ2-2; abundance: -; CDR3nt: TGCGCCAGCAGCTCCGGGACAGGGAACACCGGGGAGCTGTTTTTT; CDR3aa: CASSSGTGNTGELFF
v_gene: TRBV2; d_gene: -; j_gene: TRBJ1-2; abundance: -; CDR3nt: TGTGCCAGCAGTGAAGTTTCGGGGGGCGCAGGTTATGGCTACACCTTC; CDR3aa: CASSEVSGGAGYGYTF
v_gene: TRBV2; d_gene: -; j_gene: TRBJ2-5; abundance: -; CDR3nt: TGTGCCAGCTCGCTCCGGGGGCAAGAGACCCAGTACTTC; CDR3aa: CASSLRGQETQYF
v_gene: TRBV10-3; d_gene: TRBD1; j_gene: TRBJ2-7; abundance: -; CDR3nt: TGTGCCATCAGCGCCGGGACAGGTCTCTCCTACGAGCAGTACTTC; CDR3aa: CAISAGTGLSYEQYF
v_gene: TRBV4-1; d_gene: -; j_gene: TRBJ2-3; abundance: -; CDR3nt: TGCGCCAGCAGCCACGCGATAGGGGGGAGCCTTCACCGTGCTAGCACAGATACGCAGTATTTT; CDR3aa: CASSHAIGGSLHRASTDTQYF
v_gene: TRBV9; d_gene: -; j_gene: TRBJ2-3; abundance: -; CDR3nt: TGTGCCAGCAGCGTCAGCGGTGGCACAGATACGCAGTATTTT; CDR3aa: CASSVSGGTDTQYF
v_gene: TRBV5-1; d_gene: -; j_gene: TRBJ1-1; abundance: -; CDR3nt: TGCGCCAGCACCTCTGGTGGGGGGGAGGCTTTCTTT; CDR3aa: CASTSGGGEAFF
v_gene: TRBV15; d_gene: -; j_gene: TRBJ2-7; abundance: -; CDR3nt: TGTGCCACCAGCAGAGATAGGGGCCTCTACGAGCAGTACTTC; CDR3aa: CATSRDRGLYEQYF
v_gene: TRBV11-1; d_gene: TRBD1; j_gene: TRBJ2-3; abundance: -; CDR3nt: TGTGCCAGCAGCTTAATGACAGGGGGCACAGATACGCAGTATTTT; CDR3aa: CASSLMTGGTDTQYF
v_gene: TRBV6-5; d_gene: -; j_gene: TRBJ1-1; abundance: -; CDR3nt: TGTGCCAGCAGTTACGCGGGGGCCACTGAAGCTTTCTTT; CDR3aa: CASSYAGATEAFF
v_gene: TRBV27; d_gene: -; j_gene: TRBJ1-3; abundance: medium-sized; CDR3nt: TGTGCCAGCAGCCCCCGGGGGGCTCTCGGTGGAAACACCATATATTTT; CDR3aa: CASSPRGALGGNTIYF
v_gene: TRBV5-8; d_gene: -; j_gene: TRBJ1-1; abundance: -; CDR3nt: TGTGCCAGCAGCCCTATCTACCCTATGGGGACTGAAGCTTTCTTT; CDR3aa: CASSPIYPMGTEAFF
v_gene: TRBV6-5; d_gene: -; j_gene: TRBJ2-6; abundance: -; CDR3nt: TGTGCCAGCAGTACCAACTCTGGGGCCAACGTCCTGACTTTC; CDR3aa: CASSTNSGANVLTF
v_gene: TRBV30; d_gene: -; j_gene: TRBJ2-2; abundance: -; CDR3nt: TGTGCCTGGAAAGGGATAGCGGTGACCGGGGAGCTGTTTTTT; CDR3aa: CAWKGIAVTGELFF
v_gene: TRBV27; d_gene: TRBD1; j_gene: TRBJ1-4; abundance: -; CDR3nt: TGTGCCAGCAGCGTCAGGGGGCTAAATGAAAAACTGTTTTTT; CDR3aa: CASSVRGLNEKLFF
v_gene: TRBV18; d_gene: -; j_gene: TRBJ2-3; abundance: -; CDR3nt: TGTGCCAGCCCAAGGTCCGGGGGAGCGGTCCCCGGTAAGACAGATACGCAGTATTTT; CDR3aa: CASPRSGGAVPGKTDTQYF
v_gene: TRBV6-1; d_gene: -; j_gene: TRBJ1-2; abundance: -; CDR3nt: TGTGCCAGCAGTGGTCCGAGGGGAAACTATGGCTACACCTTC; CDR3aa: CASSGPRGNYGYTF
v_gene: TRBV19; d_gene: -; j_gene: TRBJ1-2; abundance: -; CDR3nt: TGTGCCAGTAGTATAGATAAGGGCAGGGGAGATGGCTACACCTTC; CDR3aa: CASSIDKGRGDGYTF